This entry concerns a single TCR beta chain. Its target is unknown. Profiled with immunoSEQ multiplex PCR; TCRdb holds only in-frame clones, not every one. The sample holds about 160,000 clones, 92% seen once. These data are taken from a study of T cell responses to AZD1222 COVID-19 vaccine. Study-level points and caveats: At baseline, just five to seven AZD1222 recipients tested seropositive.

Germline CDR1 reads SGHTA; CDR2 reads FQGNSA. V was cut by 4 bases and J by 0 bases, with 7 bases left in between. The CDR3 is made up of 15 amino acids. The receptor's source is an adult in good health. V usage is TRBV7-2 and J usage is TRBJ2-6; perhaps TRBD2 as D (6 bases). The input for sequencing was peripheral blood, taken on day 0 of MenACWY control vaccination. The CDR3 sequence is CASSSAGSGANVLTF. For the CDR3, the DNA is TGTGCCAGCAGCTCAGCGGGCTCTGGGGCCAACGTCCTGACTTTC.